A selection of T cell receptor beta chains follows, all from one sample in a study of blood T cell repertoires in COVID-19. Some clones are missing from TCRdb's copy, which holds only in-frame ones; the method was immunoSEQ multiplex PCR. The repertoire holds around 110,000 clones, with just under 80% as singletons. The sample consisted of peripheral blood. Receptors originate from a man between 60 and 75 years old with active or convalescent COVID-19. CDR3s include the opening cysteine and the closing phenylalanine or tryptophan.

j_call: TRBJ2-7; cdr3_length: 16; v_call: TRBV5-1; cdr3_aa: CASSNTGTSGRGEQYF
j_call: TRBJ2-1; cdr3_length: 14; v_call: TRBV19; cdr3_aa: CASLRASGSNEQFF
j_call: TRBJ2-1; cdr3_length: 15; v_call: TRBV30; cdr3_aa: CAWSPTREGPNEQFF
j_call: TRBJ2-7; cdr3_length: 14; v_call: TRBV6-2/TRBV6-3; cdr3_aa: CASSGTGGFHEQYF
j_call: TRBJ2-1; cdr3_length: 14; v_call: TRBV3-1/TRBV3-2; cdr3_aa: CASSPLVRGEEQFF
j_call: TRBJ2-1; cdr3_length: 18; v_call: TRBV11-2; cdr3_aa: CASSSLRRTSGLPNEQFF
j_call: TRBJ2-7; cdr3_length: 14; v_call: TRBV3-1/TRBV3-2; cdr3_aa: CASSQNRERYEQYF
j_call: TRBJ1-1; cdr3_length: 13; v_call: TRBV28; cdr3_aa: CASSFLGGTEAFF
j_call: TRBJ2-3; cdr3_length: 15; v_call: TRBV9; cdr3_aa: CASSVDGSSTDTQYF
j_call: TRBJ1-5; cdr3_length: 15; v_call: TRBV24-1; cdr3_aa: CATSDWARVGQPQHF
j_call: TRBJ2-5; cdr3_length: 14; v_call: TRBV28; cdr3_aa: CASSPTGVRETQYF
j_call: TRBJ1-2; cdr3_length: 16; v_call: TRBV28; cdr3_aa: CASSRSGKLTNYGYTF
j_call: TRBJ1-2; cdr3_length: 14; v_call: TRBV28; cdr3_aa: CATSDRTNNYGYTF
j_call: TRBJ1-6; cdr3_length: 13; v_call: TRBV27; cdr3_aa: CASSLSRRDSLHF
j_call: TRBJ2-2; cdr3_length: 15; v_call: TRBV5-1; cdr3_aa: CASSLEGEQAGELFF
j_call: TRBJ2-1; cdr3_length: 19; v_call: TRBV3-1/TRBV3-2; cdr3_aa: CASSPGTSGSKFPNNEQFF
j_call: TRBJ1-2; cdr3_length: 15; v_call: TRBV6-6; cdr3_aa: CASSSPGQGENGYTF
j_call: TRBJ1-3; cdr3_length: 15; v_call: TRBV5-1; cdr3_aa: CASSLSQGLGNTIYF
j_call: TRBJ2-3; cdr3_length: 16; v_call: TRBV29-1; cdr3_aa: CSVDSGQLGPTDTQYF
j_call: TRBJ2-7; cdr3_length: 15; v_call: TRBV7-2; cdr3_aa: CASSLEGGADYEQYF
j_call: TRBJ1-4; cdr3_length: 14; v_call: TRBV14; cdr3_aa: CASSQRGHNEKLFF
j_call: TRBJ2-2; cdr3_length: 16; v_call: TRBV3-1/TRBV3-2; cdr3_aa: CASSLGLAGVAGELFF
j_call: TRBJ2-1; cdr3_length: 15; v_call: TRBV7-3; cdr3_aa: CASSLSGGSYNEQFF
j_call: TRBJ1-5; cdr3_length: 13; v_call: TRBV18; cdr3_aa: CASSPGGDQPQHF
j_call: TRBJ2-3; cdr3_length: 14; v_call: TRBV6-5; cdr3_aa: CASSPGLAADTQYF
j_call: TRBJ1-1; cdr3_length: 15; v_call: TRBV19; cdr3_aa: CASSIAGYENTEAFF
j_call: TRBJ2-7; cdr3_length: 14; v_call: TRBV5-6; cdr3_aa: CASSLGQASYEQYF
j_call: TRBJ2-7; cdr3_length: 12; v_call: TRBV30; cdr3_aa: CAWSVLQYEQYF
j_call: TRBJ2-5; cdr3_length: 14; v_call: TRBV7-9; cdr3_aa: CASTRNRGAETQYF
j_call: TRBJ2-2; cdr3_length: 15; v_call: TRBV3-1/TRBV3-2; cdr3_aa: CASSLIGQRAGELFF
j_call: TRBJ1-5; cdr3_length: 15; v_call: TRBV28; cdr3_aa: CASSFRDSKFMGQHF
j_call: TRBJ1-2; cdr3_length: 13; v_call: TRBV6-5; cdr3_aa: CASLPNRGLGYTF
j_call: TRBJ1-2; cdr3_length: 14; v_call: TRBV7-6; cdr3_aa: CASSSPSQGDGYTF
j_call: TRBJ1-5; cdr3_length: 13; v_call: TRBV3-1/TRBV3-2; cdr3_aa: CATGRQGNQPQHF
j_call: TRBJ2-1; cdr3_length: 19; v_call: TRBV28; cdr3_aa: CASKTLPGLAGGTWDEQFF
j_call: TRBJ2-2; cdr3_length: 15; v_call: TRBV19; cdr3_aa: CATGNRAGVTGELFF
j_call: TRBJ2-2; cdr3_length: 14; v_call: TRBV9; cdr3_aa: CASSVVEGTGELFF
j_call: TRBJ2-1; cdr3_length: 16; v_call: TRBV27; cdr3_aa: CASSSGQRSSYNEQFF
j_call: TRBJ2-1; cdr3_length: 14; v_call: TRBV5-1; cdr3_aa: CASSLDPNYNEQFF
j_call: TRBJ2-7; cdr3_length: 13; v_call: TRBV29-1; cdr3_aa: CSVVSQGDYEQYF
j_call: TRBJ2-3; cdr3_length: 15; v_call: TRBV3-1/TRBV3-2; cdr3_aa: CASSRRGQWTDTQYF
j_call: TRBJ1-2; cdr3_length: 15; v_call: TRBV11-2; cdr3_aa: CASSYGQGINYGYTF
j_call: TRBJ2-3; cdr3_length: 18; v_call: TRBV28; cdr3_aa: CASSSDSRGRGFSDTQYF
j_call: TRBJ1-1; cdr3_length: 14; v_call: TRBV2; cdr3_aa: CASRRDSPNTEAFF
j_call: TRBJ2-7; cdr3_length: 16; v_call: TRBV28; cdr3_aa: CASSLYRGGLDLEQYF
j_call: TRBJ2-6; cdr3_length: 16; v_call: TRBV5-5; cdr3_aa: CASSQLVTSGANVLTF
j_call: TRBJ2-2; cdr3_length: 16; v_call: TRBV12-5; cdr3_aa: CASGLGLTPGSGELFF
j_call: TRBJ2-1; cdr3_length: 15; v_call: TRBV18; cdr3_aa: CASSPPASGYNEQFF
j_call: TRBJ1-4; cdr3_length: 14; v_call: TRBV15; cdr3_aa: CATSRRVSGEKLFF